This T cell receptor (beta chain) was captured by sequencing in a study of read filtering for tumor transcriptome and immune sequencing. Whole-study context: Per sample, TCR-region reads ranged about 4 to 11 million by IR-seq, roughly 85 to 1,400 by RNA-seq. Notes on the study in general: Without single-read clonotypes, shared clonotype proportions correlated more between IR-seq and RNA-seq. The CD138-negative fraction was mixed bone marrow immune cells, not pure T cells.

This clonotype was observed at least ten times. What it binds is not known. This CDR3 has 11 residues. The ends were cut back, 0 bases at V and 8 bases at J, with 5 bases in the middle. Germline V lookup: CDR1 SGHRS, CDR2 YFSETQ. Molecular barcoded adaptors covering alpha/delta and beta/gamma chains were used on 400 to 450 ng RNA. One entry per CDR3 protein results from TCRdb running MiXCR on the reads. The sample comprises about 90,000 distinct CDR3 sequences, about 12% of which are singletons, and under 15% rests with the top ten. Bone marrow was sampled from every patient at the time of active disease.

The chain joins TRBV5-1 to TRBJ1-1; the D is unclear. The TCR was taken from a donor at least 40 years old with multiple myeloma. The sequenced material came from a population of CD138-negative cells sorted from bone marrow. CDR3 sequence (DNA): TGCGCCAGCAGCTTGGACAGCGAAGCTTTCTTT. Its protein product is CASSLDSEAFF.